These T cell receptor beta chains were read from a single sample in a study of shared clonotypes between healthy human individuals. This table comes from immunoSEQ multiplex PCR, and its TCRdb copy is limited to in-frame clones, with some not included. The data contain 2 million to 2.5 million clones, around 95% of them singletons. Sequencing was carried out using naive CD4+ T cells sorted from blood. Source of these receptors: a man aged 18 to 35 in good health. Both conserved end residues are part of each CDR3. Fields, in order: CDR3 DNA, CDR3 protein, V gene, J gene, D gene, clone size. The D gene is left open where the match is weak. Only part of the rows carry a size: once, few, many, or a class if the clone is expanded.

cdr3_nt: TGTGCCAGCAGCTTTGGGGAAGGCAATCAGCCCCAGCATTTT
cdr3_aa: CASSFGEGNQPQHF
v_call: TRBV7-2
j_call: TRBJ1-5
d_call: .
clone_size: .

cdr3_nt: TGTGCCTGGAGTGGACAGATCCGCTACGAGCAGTACTTC
cdr3_aa: CAWSGQIRYEQYF
v_call: TRBV30
j_call: TRBJ2-7
d_call: .
clone_size: .

cdr3_nt: TGTGCCAGCAGCGCATCCGGGACAGTACAAGAGACCCAGTACTTC
cdr3_aa: CASSASGTVQETQYF
v_call: TRBV9
j_call: TRBJ2-5
d_call: TRBD1
clone_size: .

cdr3_nt: TGTGCCAGCTCTTCGACTAGCGCCCTGGTGGATACGCAGTATTTT
cdr3_aa: CASSSTSALVDTQYF
v_call: TRBV18
j_call: TRBJ2-3
d_call: TRBD2
clone_size: .

cdr3_nt: TGTGCCAGCAGGCTGGGGGGGACAAAACCCGAGACCCAGTACTTC
cdr3_aa: CASRLGGTKPETQYF
v_call: TRBV2
j_call: TRBJ2-5
d_call: .
clone_size: .

cdr3_nt: TGTGCCAGCAGTGGATCCTATAATTCACCCCTCCACTTT
cdr3_aa: CASSGSYNSPLHF
v_call: TRBV6-1
j_call: TRBJ1-6
d_call: .
clone_size: .

cdr3_nt: TGTGCCAGCAGTCCTCGACTGACCCAAGAGACCCAGTACTTC
cdr3_aa: CASSPRLTQETQYF
v_call: TRBV6-6
j_call: TRBJ2-5
d_call: .
clone_size: once

cdr3_nt: TGTGCCAGCAGTAGGGGACTAGCGGGGGGTGAGACCCAGTACTTC
cdr3_aa: CASSRGLAGGETQYF
v_call: TRBV6-5
j_call: TRBJ2-5
d_call: TRBD2
clone_size: .

cdr3_nt: TGTGCCAGCAGCGGGGGACTACCAGACGGCCAGTACTTC
cdr3_aa: CASSGGLPDGQYF
v_call: TRBV7-2
j_call: TRBJ2-5
d_call: TRBD2
clone_size: .

cdr3_nt: TGCGCCAGCAGCCAGGGAACAGGGTTGTATTCACCCCTCCACTTT
cdr3_aa: CASSQGTGLYSPLHF
v_call: TRBV4-1
j_call: TRBJ1-6
d_call: .
clone_size: few

cdr3_nt: TGTGCCAGCAGTTACTCACGGGACTCCAGGGCCGAGACCCAGTACTTC
cdr3_aa: CASSYSRDSRAETQYF
v_call: TRBV6-5
j_call: TRBJ2-5
d_call: .
clone_size: .

cdr3_nt: TGTGCCAGCTCACCCTTAACCGAGGGATTGAATGGCTACACCTTC
cdr3_aa: CASSPLTEGLNGYTF
v_call: TRBV18
j_call: TRBJ1-2
d_call: .
clone_size: .

cdr3_nt: TGTGCCAGCAGCTTGGGACTAGCGGGGGTGTACACCGGGGAGCTGTTTTTT
cdr3_aa: CASSLGLAGVYTGELFF
v_call: TRBV7-6
j_call: TRBJ2-2
d_call: TRBD2
clone_size: .

cdr3_nt: TGCGCCAGCAGCTTGGGACTAGCGGGAGTTGAGACCCAGTACTTC
cdr3_aa: CASSLGLAGVETQYF
v_call: TRBV5-1
j_call: TRBJ2-5
d_call: TRBD2
clone_size: .

cdr3_nt: TGTGCCAGCAGCGTAGCGGACCGACCCAATCAGCCCCAGCATTTT
cdr3_aa: CASSVADRPNQPQHF
v_call: TRBV9
j_call: TRBJ1-5
d_call: .
clone_size: .

cdr3_nt: TGCGCCAGCAGCTCCCCCTTCGCAGGGGAGAGTACCTACGAGCAGTACTTC
cdr3_aa: CASSSPFAGESTYEQYF
v_call: TRBV5-1
j_call: TRBJ2-7
d_call: .
clone_size: .

cdr3_nt: TGTGCCAGCAGTCTAACGGGCCCGGGTACCCAGTACTTC
cdr3_aa: CASSLTGPGTQYF
v_call: TRBV28
j_call: TRBJ2-5
d_call: .
clone_size: .

cdr3_nt: TGTGCCAGCAGCTTAGCGGGGAGGAGGCAAGAGACCCAGTACTTC
cdr3_aa: CASSLAGRRQETQYF
v_call: TRBV11-2
j_call: TRBJ2-5
d_call: .
clone_size: .

cdr3_nt: TGTGCCAGCTCACCCCGAGAGCGGGGGAGGAACACCGGGGAGCTGTTTTTT
cdr3_aa: CASSPRERGRNTGELFF
v_call: TRBV18
j_call: TRBJ2-2
d_call: TRBD2
clone_size: once

cdr3_nt: TGTGCCAGCAGCTTAGTCGGAGATGGCTACACCTTC
cdr3_aa: CASSLVGDGYTF
v_call: TRBV7-9
j_call: TRBJ1-2
d_call: .
clone_size: once

cdr3_nt: TGTGCCTGGGCGAGGGTAGGGGAGCTGTTTTTT
cdr3_aa: CAWARVGELFF
v_call: TRBV30
j_call: TRBJ2-2
d_call: .
clone_size: .

cdr3_nt: TGTGCCAGCAGTTACAGGGACAGGGCGAGGGGTGAAGCTTTCTTT
cdr3_aa: CASSYRDRARGEAFF
v_call: TRBV28
j_call: TRBJ1-1
d_call: TRBD1
clone_size: .

cdr3_nt: TGCGCCAGCGCGGCGGGAGGTTTCGGAGCCTACGAGCAGTACTTC
cdr3_aa: CASAAGGFGAYEQYF
v_call: TRBV10-2
j_call: TRBJ2-7
d_call: TRBD2
clone_size: .

cdr3_nt: TGTGCCAGCAGCTTAGTACAGGTGTCCTACGAGCAGTACTTC
cdr3_aa: CASSLVQVSYEQYF
v_call: TRBV7-9
j_call: TRBJ2-7
d_call: .
clone_size: .

cdr3_nt: TGTGCCACCAGCAGTACAAGCTACGAGCAGTACTTC
cdr3_aa: CATSSTSYEQYF
v_call: TRBV15
j_call: TRBJ2-7
d_call: .
clone_size: .

cdr3_nt: TGTGCCAGCAGCTTAATTGGACTAGCGGAATCTAGCACAGATACGCAGTATTTT
cdr3_aa: CASSLIGLAESSTDTQYF
v_call: TRBV5-8
j_call: TRBJ2-3
d_call: TRBD2
clone_size: .

cdr3_nt: TGTGCCAGCAGCCCAAAGACAGGGAAAGTGGACGAGCAGTACTTC
cdr3_aa: CASSPKTGKVDEQYF
v_call: TRBV7-9
j_call: TRBJ2-7
d_call: TRBD1
clone_size: .

cdr3_nt: TGCAGTGCTAGAAGGGAAAAACTGTTTTTT
cdr3_aa: CSARREKLFF
v_call: TRBV20-1
j_call: TRBJ1-4
d_call: .
clone_size: .

cdr3_nt: TGTGCCAGCACGAAGGAGGGCTCGGGTGAGCAGTTCTTC
cdr3_aa: CASTKEGSGEQFF
v_call: TRBV6-5
j_call: TRBJ2-1
d_call: .
clone_size: .

cdr3_nt: TGTGCCAGCAGTGAATGGGGACAGCAAGAGACCCAGTACTTC
cdr3_aa: CASSEWGQQETQYF
v_call: TRBV2
j_call: TRBJ2-5
d_call: TRBD1
clone_size: .

cdr3_nt: TGTGCCAGCAGCGTAGAGGGTTATCAGCCCCAGCATTTT
cdr3_aa: CASSVEGYQPQHF
v_call: TRBV9
j_call: TRBJ1-5
d_call: .
clone_size: .

cdr3_nt: TGTGCCAGCGGGACAGGGGGGAGCACTGAAGCTTTCTTT
cdr3_aa: CASGTGGSTEAFF
v_call: TRBV6-1
j_call: TRBJ1-1
d_call: TRBD1
clone_size: .

cdr3_nt: TGCGCCAGCAGCTTGGACAGGGGGCCCTACGAGCAGTACTTC
cdr3_aa: CASSLDRGPYEQYF
v_call: TRBV5-1
j_call: TRBJ2-7
d_call: TRBD1
clone_size: .

cdr3_nt: TGTGCCAGCAGCTTAGAGATTACGAACACTGAAGCTTTCTTT
cdr3_aa: CASSLEITNTEAFF
v_call: TRBV7-9
j_call: TRBJ1-1
d_call: .
clone_size: .

cdr3_nt: TGCAGTGCCCTGCGGGGTAATGAGCAGTTCTTC
cdr3_aa: CSALRGNEQFF
v_call: TRBV20-1
j_call: TRBJ2-1
d_call: .
clone_size: .

cdr3_nt: TGTGCCAGCAGTGGACAGTACACTGAAGCTTTCTTT
cdr3_aa: CASSGQYTEAFF
v_call: TRBV2
j_call: TRBJ1-1
d_call: .
clone_size: .

cdr3_nt: TGCGCCAGCAGCGAGAAACCGACAGGGGGCACCGGGGAGCTGTTTTTT
cdr3_aa: CASSEKPTGGTGELFF
v_call: TRBV5-1
j_call: TRBJ2-2
d_call: TRBD1
clone_size: .

cdr3_nt: TGTGCCAGCAGTGAATTTGTGGGGGGGAGTGAGCAGTTCTTC
cdr3_aa: CASSEFVGGSEQFF
v_call: TRBV6-1
j_call: TRBJ2-1
d_call: TRBD2
clone_size: .